Following are 30 T cell receptor beta chains from one sample sequenced in a study of blood T cell repertoires in COVID-19. Assay used: immunoSEQ multiplex PCR; TCRdb lists only in-frame clones, some missing. The table has some 51,000 clones, 80% to 95% seen once. The specimen sequenced was peripheral blood. These TCRs come from a man aged 50 to 59 with acute or convalescent COVID-19.

The rearrangement links TRBV18 to TRBJ2-3; D gene unclear. The length of the CDR3 is 13 residues. V was shortened by 0 bases and J by 6 bases, with 7 bases between the two germline ends. Germline lookup yields CDR1 KGHSH and CDR2 LQKENI. Here the CDR3 reads CASSPPSSDTQYF. DNA for the CDR3: TGTGCCAGCTCACCACCCTCGTCTGATACGCAGTATTTT.

V gene TRBV7-9 combines with J gene TRBJ1-3, with 9 bases aligning to TRBD1. The V gene's germline CDR1 is SEHNR and CDR2 FQNEAQ (reference sequence). The length of the CDR3 is 15 residues. V lost 5 bases to trimming and J lost 9 bases; unmatched junction nucleotides: 11. The CDR3 DNA reads as TGTGCCAGCAGCGAACCACAGGGGGCCCTGGGCACCATATATTTT. Its protein is CASSEPQGALGTIYF.

This clone was picked up one time. V gene TRBV5-6 combines with J gene TRBJ1-1; 7 nucleotides line up with TRBD1. CDR3 length: 16 amino acids. V shed 4 bases, J shed 1 base, and the junction held 10 bases outside the gene matches. The germline gives CDR1 SGHDT, CDR2 YYEEEE. This CDR3 is CASSLGQIGENTEAFF. The CDR3, as DNA: TGTGCCAGCAGCCTGGGACAGATAGGGGAGAACACTGAAGCTTTCTTT.

The V and J genes are TRBV24-1 and TRBJ2-5, with TRBD1 as a possible D gene (5 bases). Per germline, CDR1 KGHDR and CDR2 SFDVKD. Deletions cut 0 bases from V and 1 base from J, with 5 bases between. The CDR3 runs 14 residues. The CDR3 region is CATSDLGAQETQYF. DNA for the CDR3: TGTGCCACCAGTGATTTGGGGGCCCAAGAGACCCAGTACTTC.

The chain combines TRBV2 with TRBJ1-4, with D uncertain. Trimming removed 10 bases at V and 5 bases at J, with 14 bases between. CDR1 is SNHLY and CDR2 is FYNNEI in the germline V gene. The CDR3 is made up of 13 amino acids. The CDR3 sequence: CATSTRGNEKLFF. The CDR3 region has the DNA TGTGCCACCTCTACCCGGGGAAATGAAAAACTGTTTTTT.

The rearrangement links TRBV19 to TRBJ2-7; tentative D call: TRBD1 (6 bases). V lost 5 bases to trimming and J lost 8 bases, with 16 bases between them. Germline CDR1 reads LNHDA; CDR2 reads SQIVND (reference sequence). The CDR3 has 13 residues. CDR3 in DNA: TGTGCCAGTAGTGCCGGGACAAGATATAAGCAGTACTTC. Residues: CASSAGTRYKQYF.

The chain carries TRBV27 and TRBJ1-1; 7 bases line up with TRBD1. V shed 5 bases and J 2 bases; nucleotides not matched to a gene: 17. Germline CDR1 and CDR2: MNHEY and SMNVEV (reference sequence). This CDR3 region has 18 residues. The CDR3 region has the DNA TGTGCCAGCAGTCTCCGCTATAAACGCACAGGGGACAACACTGAAGCTTTCTTT. Its translation is CASSLRYKRTGDNTEAFF.

CDR3 nucleotide sequence: TGTGCCATCCTAAGGGGCTCTGAAAAACTGTTTTTT. Protein product: CAILRGSEKLFF. The chain has TRBV12-3 or TRBV12-4 and TRBJ1-4, with a weak D call TRBD1 (5 bases). The CDR3 sequence is 12 residues long. V gave up 10 bases and J gave up 7 bases, with 13 bases separating them.

V usage is TRBV7-7 and J usage is TRBJ2-3; D perhaps matches TRBD2 (7 bases). V was pared by 0 bases and J by 3 bases, with 10 bases between. Germline V gene data show CDR1 as SSHAT and CDR2 as FNYEAQ (reference sequence). CDR3 length: 15 residues. CDR3 residues: CASSLAGGPTDTQYF. The CDR3 region has the DNA TGTGCCAGCAGCTTAGCGGGGGGGCCAACAGATACGCAGTATTTT.

The count of this clone is one. This chain joins TRBV18 and TRBJ2-5; 9 bases match TRBD2. CDR3 length: 18 amino acids. The V segment lost 0 bases and the J segment 2 bases; nucleotides outside the gene matches: 10. Per the germline V gene, CDR1 is KGHSH and CDR2 is LQKENI. CDR3 residues: CASSPPNLLAGYQETQYF. The CDR3 DNA reads TGTGCCAGCTCACCACCGAATCTTCTAGCGGGGTATCAAGAGACCCAGTACTTC.

This chain uses TRBV25-1 with TRBJ2-3, with 11 nucleotides matching TRBD2. CDR3 length: 14 amino acids. Germline values: CDR1 MGHDK, CDR2 SYGVNS. The ends lost 5 bases at V and 5 bases at J; junction bases unmatched: 3. As DNA, the CDR3 is TGTGCCAGCAGTATAGCGGGGGGGCGAGATACGCAGTATTTT. It translates to CASSIAGGRDTQYF.

This clone has only one observation. The V and J genes are TRBV19 and TRBJ2-1; 10 bases align to TRBD1. The trim removed 1 base at V and 6 bases at J, leaving 9 bases unmatched. Germline V gives CDR1 LNHDA, CDR2 SQIVND (reference sequence). This CDR3 has 17 residues. In DNA form, the CDR3 reads TGTGCCAGTAGTATAGGACAGGGGGCAATCATTAGCAATGAGCAGTTCTTC. This encodes CASSIGQGAIISNEQFF. Full variable domain (outside the CDR3, taken from reference TRBV19 and TRBJ2-1): DGGITQSPKYLFRKEGQNVTLSCEQNLNHDAMYWYRQDPGQGLRLIYYSQIVNDFQKGDIAEGYSVSREKKESFPLTVTSAQKNPTAFYLCASSIGQGAIISNEQFFGPGTRLTVL.

This chain joins TRBV6-5 and TRBJ1-2, with D tentatively TRBD1 (6 bases). Germline V gene lookup returns CDR1 MNHEY and CDR2 SVGAGI. The CDR3 sequence is 14 residues long. V was trimmed by 6 bases and J by 4 bases, leaving 15 bases between them. The CDR3 loop reads CASRQDRTGYGYTF. The DNA of the CDR3 is TGTGCCAGCAGGCAAGACAGGACTGGCTATGGCTACACCTTC.

The chain joins TRBV5-1 to TRBJ2-7; D not resolved. Trimming took 4 bases from V and 0 from J, leaving 11 bases between them. The CDR3 is made up of 14 amino acids. The germline V gene has CDR1 SGHRS and CDR2 YFSETQ. CDR3 sequence (DNA): TGCGCCAGCAGCGAATCGGTAAGCTCCTACGAGCAGTACTTC. Its protein is CASSESVSSYEQYF.

This chain uses TRBV21-1 with TRBJ2-2; the table's D call of TRBD1 was not tested on the DNA. TRBV21-1 is marked as a pseudogene. The CDR3 length is 16 residues. Here the CDR3 reads CASSTSDDRPENCLFF. DNA for the CDR3: TGTGCCAGCAGCACCTCAGATGACAGGCCAGAGAACTGTCTGTTTTTT.

The chain employs TRBV5-1 and TRBJ2-3, with D perhaps TRBD2 (5 bases). Trimming left V 0 bases short and J 4 bases short, with 21 bases between. CDR3 length equals 18 residues. Germline CDR1 and CDR2: SGHRS and YFSETQ. CDR3: CASSLGFEGVVIADTQYF. In nucleotides, the CDR3 is TGCGCCAGCAGCTTGGGATTCGAGGGTGTAGTTATCGCAGATACGCAGTATTTT.

J is TRBJ1-3 and V is TRBV5-1, with a possible D match to TRBD1 (5 bases). Germline CDR1 is SGHRS and CDR2 is YFSETQ. CDR3 size: 15 residues. The V gene lost 3 bases and the J gene lost 2 bases, with 12 bases spanning the gap. In nucleotides, the CDR3 is TGCGCCAGCAGCTGGGACGGAGGGCCTGGAAACACCATATATTTT. Protein: CASSWDGGPGNTIYF.

This chain uses TRBV5-4 with TRBJ2-7; tentatively, D is TRBD2 (7 bases). Germline CDR1 is SGHNT and CDR2 is YYREEE (reference sequence). The germline V and J ends were trimmed by 4 bases and 6 bases, with 20 bases remaining between them. This CDR3 has 15 residues. The CDR3: CASSGPEGDYAEQYF. The DNA for the CDR3 is TGTGCCAGCAGCGGTCCAGAGGGGGACTATGCCGAGCAGTACTTC.

The rearrangement joins TRBV5-6 to TRBJ2-1, with TRBD1 as a possible D gene (5 bases). The length of the CDR3 is 12 residues. V was trimmed by 5 bases and J by 6 bases, leaving 9 bases between them. Germline CDR1 and CDR2: SGHDT and YYEEEE. CDR3 DNA sequence: TGTGCCAGCAGTACCACAGGCAATGAGCAGTTCTTC. Translation gives CASSTTGNEQFF. The full variable domain, with the rest looked up from reference TRBV5-6 and TRBJ2-1, is DAGVTQSPTHLIKTRGQQVTLRCSPKSGHDTVSWYQQALGQGPQFIFQYYEEEERQRGNFPDRFSGHQFPNYSSELNVNALLLGDSALYLCASSTTGNEQFFGPGTRLTVL.

This sequence joins TRBV9 and TRBJ2-5, with 9 nucleotides matching TRBD2. The J segment lost 1 base and the V segment lost 4 bases, leaving 14 bases of the junction unmatched. The CDR3 is 18 amino acids. Germline V gene sequence: CDR1 SGDLS, CDR2 YYNGEE. CDR3 bases: TGTGCCAGCAGCCCAGGAGTGATAGCGGGGGCCCCCCAAGAGACCCAGTACTTC. Amino acids: CASSPGVIAGAPQETQYF.

The genes are TRBV10-3 and TRBJ1-1, with D tentatively TRBD1 (5 bases). Trimming removed 0 bases at V and 8 bases at J, with 10 bases between. Germline CDR1 reads ENHRY; CDR2 reads SYGVKD. The CDR3 totals 13 residues. The CDR3 reads CAISESVGVEAFF. The CDR3 coding sequence is TGTGCCATCAGTGAGTCGGTAGGGGTAGAAGCTTTCTTT.

This clone was detected once. The chain employs TRBV10-1 and TRBJ2-2; 10 bases are shared with TRBD2. Germline loops: CDR1 WNHNN, CDR2 SYGVQD (reference sequence). Unmatched junction bases numbered 5, after V lost 6 bases and J lost 1 base. This CDR3 is 16 amino acids long. The chain's CDR3 is CASSPSSGGNTGELFF. DNA for the CDR3: TGCGCCAGCAGCCCCTCTAGCGGGGGGAACACCGGGGAGCTGTTTTTT.

The rearrangement links TRBV30 to TRBJ2-7; D remains unclear. Between the trimmed V and J ends, which lost 5 bases and 3 bases, there was a span of 8 bases. The length of the CDR3 is 11 residues. Germline assignment: CDR1 GTSNPN and CDR2 SVGIG (reference sequence). The CDR3 DNA reads TGTGCCTGGGCTGCGAACTACGAGCAGTACTTC. It codes for CAWAANYEQYF.

This sequence joins TRBV24-1 and TRBJ2-2, with D tentatively TRBD2 (5 bases). V was trimmed by 2 bases and J by 4 bases, leaving 19 bases between them. Germline CDR1 and CDR2: KGHDR and SFDVKD. This CDR3 contains 18 residues. The CDR3 DNA reads as TGTGCCACCAGTGATTCGGGATTCAGGCACGCGGGCACCGGGGAGCTGTTTTTT. Protein: CATSDSGFRHAGTGELFF.

This sequence joins TRBV19 and TRBJ1-5, with D perhaps TRBD1 (6 bases). This CDR3 has 15 residues. CDR1 LNHDA and CDR2 SQIVND come from the germline V gene (reference sequence). Trimming shortened V by 4 bases and J by 5 bases, and 15 bases separated the two germline ends. The CDR3 sequence is CASSSLDTGHQPQHF. CDR3 bases: TGTGCCAGTAGTAGTCTTGATACAGGGCATCAGCCCCAGCATTTT.

This chain uses TRBV24-1 with TRBJ2-2; D might be TRBD2 (6 bases). From germline, CDR1 is KGHDR and CDR2 SFDVKD. The CDR3 length is 16 residues. The V and J ends lost 4 bases and 4 bases respectively, with 15 bases between them. In nucleotides, the CDR3 is TGTGCCACCAGTGACCCCGGGGGAATGGGCACCGGGGAGCTGTTTTTT. Encoded protein: CATSDPGGMGTGELFF.

The chain has TRBV6-4 and TRBJ2-3; 8 nucleotides agree with TRBD1. Germline V gene data show CDR1 as MRHNA and CDR2 as SNTAGT. The junction had 11 bases not matched to a gene; V was cut back by 7 bases and J by 5 bases. The CDR3 loop spans 15 amino acids. CDR3 sequence: CASKERGTGQDTQYF. The CDR3 DNA sequence: TGTGCCAGCAAAGAGAGGGGGACAGGACAAGATACGCAGTATTTT.

The chain combines TRBV5-1 with TRBJ1-3, with 7 bases lining up with TRBD1. This CDR3 is 14 amino acids long. Germline V gene data show CDR1 as SGHRS and CDR2 as YFSETQ. Germline trimming cut 0 bases from V and 4 bases from J; bases unmatched to any gene: 1. CDR3 sequence: CASSLGQGGNTIYF. The CDR3 DNA is TGCGCCAGCAGCTTGGGACAGGGAGGAAACACCATATATTTT.

This chain joins TRBV10-2 and TRBJ1-5, with TRBD1 matching over 7 bases. CDR3 length: 16 amino acids. V trimming: 0 bases; J trimming: 6 bases; junction bases outside the gene matches: 8. Germline V lookup: CDR1 WSHSY, CDR2 SAAADI. Here the CDR3 DNA reads TGCGCCAGCAGTGAGTCCTTCCAGGGGGGCAGTCAGCCCCAGCATTTT. Residues: CASSESFQGGSQPQHF.

The chain has TRBV4-1 and TRBJ1-5, with 8 bases aligning to TRBD1. The CDR3 has 22 amino acids. Trimming removed 4 bases from V and 6 bases from J; junction bases left unmatched: 29. Germline V lookup: CDR1 MGHRA, CDR2 YSYEKL. CDR3 protein: CASSPAAPDRVRGLQQGQPQHF. The CDR3 region has the DNA TGCGCCAGCAGCCCCGCCGCCCCGGACAGGGTTAGAGGCTTGCAACAAGGTCAGCCCCAGCATTTT.